These 9 T cell receptor beta chains share one sample of origin, sequenced in a study of cytomegalovirus exposure and HLA in healthy donors. Researchers ran the PCR with 60 Vbeta and 13 Jbeta primers. Assay: immunoSEQ multiplex PCR; the TCRdb copy retains only in-frame clones and omits some. The sample has some 100,000 clones, around 72% seen once. The sequenced material came from PBMCs. The origin of the receptors is a male donor in good health and CMV-seropositive.

J is TRBJ1-4 and V is TRBV7-6; D might be TRBD1 (6 bases). V was shortened by 4 bases and J by 6 bases, with 18 bases between the two germline ends. Germline CDR1 is SGHVS and CDR2 is FNYEAQ. This CDR3 has 16 residues. CDR3 nucleotides: TGTGCCAGCAGCTCCCCTGGGGGGGGCGCGGATGAAAAACTGTTTTTT. This encodes CASSSPGGGADEKLFF.

The CDR3 DNA sequence: TGTGCCAGCAGTGGAGGGAGAAGCGGGGGGGCGGGGGAGCAGTACTTC. This encodes CASSGGRSGGAGEQYF. The rearrangement joins TRBV6-1 to TRBJ2-7, with TRBD2 matching over 10 bases. CDR1 is MNHNS and CDR2 is SASEGT in the germline V gene. This CDR3 region has 16 residues. V dropped 4 bases and J dropped 7; count of bases not matched to a gene: 13.

The V call is TRBV6-1, the J call TRBJ1-6, with unresolved D. Trimming took off 2 bases at V and 7 bases at J, with 6 bases between the two ends. CDR3 length: 13 residues. Germline CDR1 is MNHNS and CDR2 is SASEGT. CDR3 residues: CASSERRNSPLHF. The CDR3 coding sequence is TGTGCCAGCAGTGAACGGAGAAATTCACCCCTCCACTTT.

This clone was counted only a few times. J is TRBJ2-7 and V is TRBV6-6, with 8 bases aligning to TRBD2. Trimming removed 5 bases from V and 0 bases from J; junction bases left unmatched: 3. Germline CDR1 reads MNHNY; CDR2 reads SVGAGI (reference sequence). The CDR3 length is 14 residues. This chain's CDR3 is CASSPGLASYEQYF. In DNA, the CDR3 is TGTGCCAGCAGTCCCGGACTAGCCTCCTACGAGCAGTACTTC.

This chain uses TRBV7-9 with TRBJ2-1; TRBD2 is a possible D gene (5 bases). The V gene lost 4 bases and the J gene lost 9 bases, with 13 bases spanning the gap. Germline CDR1 reads SEHNR; CDR2 reads FQNEAQ (reference sequence). The CDR3 spans 13 residues. The CDR3 bases are TGTGCCAGCAGCTCCGACGGACGGGGTGAGCAGTTCTTC. Encoded protein: CASSSDGRGEQFF.

There are a few counts of this clone. The chain couples TRBV11-2 to TRBJ1-6; TRBD1 is a possible D gene (5 bases). Trimming removed 2 bases from V and 4 bases from J, with 12 bases in between. The CDR3 contains 16 residues. CDR1 SGHAT and CDR2 FQNNGV come from the germline V gene. In DNA form, the CDR3 reads TGTGCCAGCAGCTTAACGGGGGTAGTGTATAATTCACCCCTCCACTTT. Its translation: CASSLTGVVYNSPLHF.

This chain joins TRBV25-1 and TRBJ2-1; a possible D gene is TRBD2 (6 bases). The V and J ends lost 2 bases and 4 bases respectively, with 12 bases between them. The CDR3 totals 15 residues. The germline V gene encodes CDR1 MGHDK and CDR2 SYGVNS. The CDR3 nucleotides are TGTGCCAGCAGTGAACCCGGGACTCCTTACAATGAGCAGTTCTTC. This encodes CASSEPGTPYNEQFF.

The chain recombines TRBV7-9 with TRBJ2-1; perhaps TRBD1 as D (5 bases). Germline values: CDR1 SEHNR, CDR2 FQNEAQ (reference sequence). V gave up 0 bases and J gave up 3 bases, with 12 bases separating them. CDR3 size: 16 residues. This chain's CDR3 is CASSLALRALYNEQFF. For the CDR3, the DNA is TGTGCCAGCAGCTTAGCGCTCAGGGCCCTCTACAATGAGCAGTTCTTC.

The chain combines TRBV9 with TRBJ2-2, with TRBD1 matching 7 bases. This CDR3 is built from 17 residues. After removal of 2 bases from V and 0 bases from J, the junction contained 7 bases not matched to a gene. Germline V gene lookup returns CDR1 SGDLS and CDR2 YYNGEE. The CDR3 nucleotides read TGTGCCAGCAGCGTGTATGGACAGGCTACGAACACCGGGGAGCTGTTTTTT. Encoded protein: CASSVYGQATNTGELFF.